A single sample is the source of the 28 T cell receptor beta chains below, sequenced in a study of regulatory T cells in long-lasting Graves disease. Time point here: persistent/refractory GD, antithyroid drugs over 5 years with positive TRAb. Extracted RNA from PBMCs served as the source of the TCR library. The authors built TCR beta libraries using iRepertoire HTBI primers and Arm-PCR of CDR3 regions. In TCRdb, the multiplex PCR reads were re-called with MiXCR into one record per CDR3 protein. The repertoire holds fewer than 400,000 distinct CDR3 sequences, about 20% seen once, with around 30% in the top ten. The sequencing here drew on peripheral blood mononuclear cells (PBMCs), taken when the disease was refractory, from a patient treated with antithyroid drugs. Source of these receptors: a female donor with Graves disease.

Notes on this clonotype: This likely comes from a read error, as the CDR3 has no conserved phenylalanine or tryptophan at its end. The chain joins TRBV13 to TRBJ1-4; tentatively, D is TRBD1 (6 bases). V lost 4 bases and J lost 5, with 11 bases in between. The length of the CDR3 is 14 residues. Germline V gene lookup returns CDR1 PRHDT and CDR2 FYEKMQ (reference sequence). The CDR3 nucleotides are TGTGCCAGCAGCTCAATCACAGGGAATGAAAAACTGTTTCTT. This sequence encodes CASSSITGNEKLFL.

The chain couples TRBV6-2 or TRBV6-3 to TRBJ1-5; D perhaps matches TRBD1 (6 bases). The germline V and J ends were trimmed by 6 bases and 3 bases, with 12 bases remaining between them. Germline CDR1 MNHEY, CDR2 SVGEGT. The CDR3 runs to 14 residues. The CDR3 sequence: CASSYRVDNQPQHF. In DNA, the CDR3 is TGTGCCAGCAGCTACAGGGTAGACAATCAGCCCCAGCATTTT.

This clonotype has more than one count but fewer than ten. This may stem from a read error, because a much larger clone lies one nucleotide away. This rearrangement joins TRBV28 to TRBJ2-7; tentative D call: TRBD1 (6 bases). The germline V gene encodes CDR1 MDHEN and CDR2 SYDVKM. The CDR3 runs to 14 residues. The CDR3: CASSPQGRMYEQHF. CDR3 DNA: TGTGCCAGCAGTCCTCAGGGGCGCATGTACGAGCAGCACTTC.

This clonotype has ten or more counts. The rearrangement joins TRBV7-2 to TRBJ2-6; D is unresolved. Trimming left V 1 base short and J 0 bases short, with 13 bases between. The CDR3 runs to 18 residues. Per the germline V gene, CDR1 is SGHTA and CDR2 is FQGNSA. Written as DNA, the CDR3 is TGTGCCAGCAGCTTAGAAAGACACCTTAGCTCTGGGGCCAACGTCCTGACTTTC. Its protein is CASSLERHLSSGANVLTF.

This clonotype came up many times. This chain connects TRBV28 to TRBJ1-1; possibly TRBD1 for D (5 bases). Germline values: CDR1 MDHEN, CDR2 SYDVKM. This CDR3 has 15 residues. The germline V and J ends were trimmed by 5 bases and 4 bases, with 17 bases remaining between them. The CDR3 reads CASSTAGEGSTEAFF. The CDR3 DNA sequence: TGTGCCAGCAGTACGGCAGGAGAGGGGAGCACTGAAGCTTTCTTT.

This rearrangement joins TRBV7-2 to TRBJ2-1; the D call may be TRBD1 or TRBD2 (5 bases each). V was cut by 1 base and J by 10 bases, with 11 bases left in between. Looked up from germline, CDR1 is SGHTA and CDR2 is FQGNSA. The CDR3 has 13 amino acids. The CDR3 region is CASSLVGVGEQFF. CDR3 nucleotide sequence: TGTGCCAGCAGCTTAGTGGGGGTTGGGGAGCAGTTCTTC.

This clonotype was observed a few times. V is TRBV29-1 and J is TRBJ1-5; 7 bases fit TRBD1. CDR1 and CDR2 from the germline V gene are SQVTM and ANQGSEA. V lost 6 bases to trimming and J lost 3 bases; unmatched junction nucleotides: 5. The length of the CDR3 is 13 residues. The CDR3 reads CSVLTGINQPQHF. CDR3 coding DNA: TGCAGCGTCCTGACAGGGATCAATCAGCCCCAGCATTTT.

This clonotype was detected many times. The genes are TRBV2 and TRBJ2-5; TRBD2 is a possible D gene (5 bases). V shed 6 bases and J shed 1 base, with 9 bases lying between them. Germline loops: CDR1 SNHLY, CDR2 FYNNEI. CDR3 length: 13 amino acids. CDR3 loop: CASRFGIQETQYF. CDR3 in DNA: TGTGCCAGCAGATTCGGGATCCAAGAGACCCAGTACTTC.

Many counts were recorded for this clonotype. This rearrangement joins TRBV3-1 to TRBJ2-7; D remains ambiguous. In germline, CDR1 is LGHDT, CDR2 YNNKEL (reference sequence). Trimming stripped 4 bases from V and 2 bases from J, with 12 bases between. The CDR3 spans 14 residues. The CDR3 loop is CASSPRTLAYEQYF. The DNA of the CDR3 is TGTGCCAGCAGCCCCCGGACGTTAGCCTACGAGCAGTACTTC.

In its sample, this clonotype was seen many times. The V and J genes are TRBV12-3 or TRBV12-4 and TRBJ2-5, with D unresolved. V lost 6 bases, J lost 1 base, and 15 bases lay in between. The CDR3 runs to 15 residues. The CDR3 DNA reads TGTGCCAGCAGCCTAGGTCTCCCGGGCCAAGAGACCCAGTACTTC. Protein product: CASSLGLPGQETQYF.

CDR3 in DNA: TGTGCCAGCAGCTTCGGGTCCCTTAGCAATCAGCCCCAGCATTTT. This gives the protein CASSFGSLSNQPQHF. The J gene is TRBJ1-5, the V gene TRBV7-2; no firm D call. CDR1 and CDR2 (germline): SGHTA, FQGNSA. The CDR3 covers 15 residues. V shed 3 bases and J shed 0 bases, with 9 bases lying between them. Complete variable domain (other parts from reference TRBV7-2 and TRBJ1-5): GAGVSQSPSNKVTEKGKDVELRCDPISGHTALYWYRQSLGQGLEFLIYFQGNSAPDKSGLPSDRFSAERTGGSVSTLTIQRTQQEDSAVYLCASSFGSLSNQPQHFGDGTRLSIL.

This clonotype was seen at least ten times. This chain connects TRBV7-8 to TRBJ1-1, with a possible D match to TRBD1 (5 bases). Per germline, CDR1 SGHVS and CDR2 FQNEAQ. V was pared by 2 bases and J by 1 base, with 11 bases between. The CDR3 loop spans 15 amino acids. CDR3 region: CASSLFAGRNTEAFF. The CDR3 DNA reads TGTGCCAGCAGCTTATTCGCGGGACGGAACACTGAAGCTTTCTTT.

V usage is TRBV20-1 and J usage is TRBJ2-7; 11 nucleotides agree with TRBD1. There are 14 residues in the CDR3. Germline CDR1 reads DFQATT; CDR2 reads SNEGSKA (reference sequence). The trim removed 6 bases at V and 4 bases at J, leaving 8 bases unmatched. Here the CDR3 DNA reads TGCAGTGCAGAAGCGGGACAGGGGGGGTACGAGCAGTACTTC. This gives the protein CSAEAGQGGYEQYF.

This clonotype was picked up many times. The chain couples TRBV29-1 to TRBJ1-4; D may be TRBD1 (5 bases). This CDR3 has 14 amino acids. CDR1 is SQVTM and CDR2 is ANQGSEA in the germline V gene. Trimming pared 7 bases from V and 8 bases from J, leaving 20 bases between. The CDR3 DNA is TGCAGCGGACGGACCACGGGGGTAGGCGAAAAACTGTTTTTT. Protein: CSGRTTGVGEKLFF. The whole variable domain, remainder taken from reference TRBV29-1 and TRBJ1-4, is SAVISQKPSRDICQRGTSLTIQCQVDSQVTMMFWYRQQPGQSLTLIATANQGSEATYESGFVIDKFPISRPNLTFSTLTVSNMSPEDSSIYLCSGRTTGVGEKLFFGSGTQLSVL.

This clonotype was seen repeatedly, ten times or more. The V and J genes are TRBV28 and TRBJ1-2; 8 positions agree with TRBD1. V trimming: 4 bases; J trimming: 5 bases; junction bases outside the gene matches: 9. CDR3 length: 15 amino acids. Germline V gene data show CDR1 as MDHEN and CDR2 as SYDVKM. CDR3 DNA sequence: TGTGCCAGCAGTTCCACAGGGGGTAGGGATTATGGCTACACCTTC. It yields the protein CASSSTGGRDYGYTF.

This clonotype was found many times. The V gene is TRBV7-6, the J gene TRBJ1-4; D gene ambiguous. V shed 2 bases and J shed 7 bases, with 20 bases lying between them. The CDR3 length is 17 residues. CDR1 and CDR2 (germline): SGHVS, FNYEAQ. CDR3 coding DNA: TGTGCCAGCAGCTTAAACCAGGCGCTGACCGGTGGTGAAAAACTGTTTTTT. Translating gives CASSLNQALTGGEKLFF.

V is TRBV12-5 and J is TRBJ2-2; maybe TRBD1 (5 bases). CDR3 size: 16 residues. V was pared by 1 base and J by 2 bases, with 11 bases between. CDR1 is LGHNT, CDR2 FRNRAP, per germline. The CDR3 reads CASGLGTPFNTGELFF. CDR3 DNA sequence: TGTGCTAGTGGTTTGGGGACACCTTTTAACACCGGGGAGCTGTTTTTT.

Regarding this clonotype: This may be a read error, as it is one base from a much larger clone. The rearrangement links TRBV12-3 or TRBV12-4 to TRBJ1-1; D remains ambiguous. CDR3 length equals 11 residues. The CDR3 protein is CASSLESEVRF. CDR3 bases: TGTGCCAGCAGTTTAGAGTCCGAGGTGAGGTTT.

This clonotype was detected ten times or more. The V and J genes are TRBV27 and TRBJ1-4; 8 bases agree with TRBD1. The CDR3 extends over 16 amino acids. V lost 5 bases and J lost 12; bases outside the gene matches: 17. The germline CDR1 and CDR2 sequences are MNHEY and SMNVEV (reference sequence). The CDR3: CASSPDSTDRALELFF. The CDR3 DNA reads as TGTGCCAGCAGTCCCGACTCTACGGACAGGGCCCTGGAACTGTTTTTT.

This clonotype was seen many times. The chain combines TRBV11-2 with TRBJ2-2, with D hard to call. Trimming took 0 bases from V and 9 from J, leaving 5 bases between them. Germline-derived CDR1 and CDR2 are SGHAT and FQNNGV. This CDR3 comprises 12 residues. Written as DNA, the CDR3 is TGTGCCAGCAGCTTAGATCGGCGGGAGCTGTTTTTT. Translation gives CASSLDRRELFF.

This clonotype was counted a few times. The chain recombines TRBV3-1 with TRBJ2-7, with D perhaps matching TRBD2 (5 bases). Deletions cut 5 bases from V and 6 bases from J, with 26 bases between. Germline V gene sequence: CDR1 LGHDT, CDR2 YNNKEL (reference sequence). The CDR3 spans 17 residues. The DNA for the CDR3 is TGTGCCAGCAGCGTCCACTATTCCGGACTTGCCCTCACCGAGCAGTACTTC. Its translation is CASSVHYSGLALTEQYF.

As concerns this clonotype: The conserved phenylalanine or tryptophan is not found at the CDR3 terminus, so this likely reflects a read error. V usage is TRBV4-1 and J usage is TRBJ2-7; D not resolved. From germline, CDR1 is MGHRA and CDR2 YSYEKL. This CDR3 has 12 residues. Trimming stripped 4 bases from V and 3 bases from J, with 7 bases between. The CDR3 is CASSRPGYEQYS. DNA of the CDR3: TGCGCCAGCAGCCGGCCCGGCTACGAGCAGTACTCC.

The V call is TRBV6-2 or TRBV6-3, the J call TRBJ1-2; possible D gene TRBD1, 5 bases. The CDR3 consists of 15 residues. Trimming removed 2 bases from V and 7 bases from J, with 17 bases in between. Germline V gene lookup returns CDR1 MNHEY and CDR2 SVGEGT. This chain's CDR3 is CASSYRGQVGGGYTF. For the CDR3, the DNA is TGTGCCAGCAGTTACCGTGGACAAGTCGGGGGTGGCTACACCTTC.

This clonotype was detected a few times. The chain joins TRBV9 to TRBJ1-2; D uncertain. V gave up 0 bases and J gave up 5 bases, with 5 bases separating them. Germline V gene lookup returns CDR1 SGDLS and CDR2 YYNGEE. This CDR3 comprises 12 residues. In nucleotides, the CDR3 is TGTGCCAGCAGCGTAGCGGCGTATGGCTACACCTTC. Translated, it gives CASSVAAYGYTF.

For this clonotype: This sequence may be a read error, since a much larger clone differs from it by one base. The CDR3 bases are TGTGACAGCAGCAGTCTAGCGGGGCAAGAGACCCAGTACTTC. Its translation: CDSSSLAGQETQYF. The genes are TRBV7-9 and TRBJ2-5; 9 nucleotides agree with TRBD2. The CDR3 has 14 residues. Germline-derived CDR1 and CDR2 are SEHNR and FQNEAQ (reference sequence).

This clonotype was observed many times. This chain links TRBV12-3 or TRBV12-4 with TRBJ2-5; D not certain. The length of the CDR3 is 14 residues. V was pared by 5 bases and J by 1 base, with 11 bases between. CDR3 bases: TGTGCCAGCAGTCGGCCCAGGCCCCAAGAGACCCAGTACTTC. The encoded protein is CASSRPRPQETQYF.

The table lists this clonotype with a few counts. The chain recombines TRBV15 with TRBJ1-5; 7 nucleotides line up with TRBD1. CDR1 and CDR2 (germline): LNHNV, YYDKDF (reference sequence). V shed 5 bases, J shed 3 bases, and the junction held 7 bases outside the gene matches. The length of the CDR3 is 15 residues. The chain's CDR3 is CATSGRQGYNQPQHF. CDR3 DNA sequence: TGTGCCACCAGCGGGAGACAGGGCTACAATCAGCCCCAGCATTTT.

This chain joins TRBV18 and TRBJ2-3; tentative D call: TRBD2 (5 bases). Germline assignment: CDR1 KGHSH and CDR2 LQKENI. CDR3 length: 13 amino acids. Trimming left V 1 base short and J 6 bases short, with 8 bases between. The CDR3 here is CASSPQVADTQYF. CDR3 DNA sequence: TGTGCCAGCTCACCACAGGTAGCGGATACGCAGTATTTT.